These T cell receptor beta chains were read from a single sample in a study of blood T cell repertoires in COVID-19. The repertoire was sequenced with immunoSEQ multiplex PCR; TCRdb's copy has only in-frame clones and lacks some. The sample includes 250,000 or so clones, 85% to 90% of them seen just once. The sample taken for sequencing was peripheral blood. The receptor source for this set is a woman aged 70-85 years with active or convalescent COVID-19. Each CDR3 is given with its conserved first and last residue. The order of the fields is clone size, J gene, V gene, D gene, CDR3 protein, CDR3 DNA. D genes are given only for firm matches. Where a row states a size, it is once, few, many or the class of an expanded clone; other rows omit it.

abundance: -; j_gene: TRBJ2-2; v_gene: TRBV27; d_gene: TRBD1; CDR3aa: CASSLNFRRQGARSGELFF; CDR3nt: TGTGCCAGCAGTTTAAACTTCCGACGACAGGGGGCGCGTAGCGGGGAGCTGTTTTTT
abundance: -; j_gene: TRBJ2-2; v_gene: TRBV6-2/TRBV6-3; d_gene: -; CDR3aa: CASSYTPTGELFF; CDR3nt: TGTGCTAGCAGTTACACTCCCACCGGGGAGCTGTTTTTT
abundance: -; j_gene: TRBJ1-1; v_gene: TRBV4-2; d_gene: -; CDR3aa: CASSESNQGNTEAFF; CDR3nt: TGTGCCAGCAGCGAGTCTAATCAGGGGAACACTGAAGCTTTCTTT
abundance: -; j_gene: TRBJ2-4; v_gene: TRBV4-3; d_gene: TRBD1; CDR3aa: CASSQGPMGTGENIQYF; CDR3nt: TGCGCCAGCAGCCAAGGTCCAATGGGGACAGGGGAAAACATTCAGTACTTC
abundance: -; j_gene: TRBJ2-5; v_gene: TRBV11-2; d_gene: -; CDR3aa: CASSRKSGAAETQYF; CDR3nt: TGTGCCAGCAGCCGGAAGAGTGGAGCGGCAGAGACCCAGTACTTC
abundance: -; j_gene: TRBJ1-3; v_gene: TRBV3-1/TRBV3-2; d_gene: -; CDR3aa: CASSPFQGPGNTIYF; CDR3nt: TGTGCCAGCAGCCCGTTTCAGGGTCCTGGAAACACCATATATTTT
abundance: few; j_gene: TRBJ1-1; v_gene: TRBV6-5; d_gene: TRBD1; CDR3aa: CASSYSRQGWTEAFF; CDR3nt: TGTGCCAGCAGTTACTCGAGACAGGGGTGGACTGAAGCTTTCTTT
abundance: -; j_gene: TRBJ1-4; v_gene: TRBV6-5; d_gene: -; CDR3aa: CASKIGGDPEKLFF; CDR3nt: TGTGCCAGCAAAATCGGCGGGGACCCTGAAAAACTGTTTTTT
abundance: -; j_gene: TRBJ1-2; v_gene: TRBV29-1; d_gene: TRBD1; CDR3aa: CSEEGTGYGYTF; CDR3nt: TGCAGCGAGGAGGGGACAGGCTATGGCTACACCTTC
abundance: -; j_gene: TRBJ2-4; v_gene: TRBV6-2/TRBV6-3; d_gene: -; CDR3aa: CASSSLSGLAKNIQYF; CDR3nt: TGTGCCAGCAGTTCCCTCTCGGGGTTAGCCAAAAACATTCAGTACTTC
abundance: -; j_gene: TRBJ1-4; v_gene: TRBV7-6; d_gene: -; CDR3aa: CASSPNPGNNEKLFF; CDR3nt: TGTGCCAGCAGCCCTAACCCGGGAAACAATGAAAAACTGTTTTTT
abundance: -; j_gene: TRBJ1-6; v_gene: TRBV5-8; d_gene: -; CDR3aa: CASSSGTANSPLHF; CDR3nt: TGTGCCAGCAGCTCAGGGACTGCAAATTCACCCCTCCACTTT